The 28 T cell receptor beta chains reported below all come from one sample, sequenced in a study of regulatory T cells in long-lasting Graves disease (dated by TCRdb to the early 2020s). The time point label corresponds to: persistent/refractory GD, antithyroid drugs over 5 years with positive TRAb. For both TCR sequencing and RNA sequencing, RNA was extracted from PBMCs using TRIzol. The library was prepared using multiplex PCR. The instrument was an Illumina HiSeq 4000. To build TCR beta libraries, CDR3 regions were amplified by Arm-PCR using iRepertoire HTBI primers. Clones were called with MiXCR by TCRdb after fastp trimmed the public reads at Q25, and only in-frame beta chains were retained. When rows share a CDR3 protein, they turn into one entry using the most common DNA and genes. The sample includes roughly 500,000 distinct CDR3 sequences, with under 25% observed a single time. The ten largest clones add up to less than 9% of the sample.

The sequences come from peripheral blood mononuclear cells (PBMCs), collected when the disease was refractory, from a patient treated with antithyroid drugs. The receptors come from a female donor with Graves disease.

The chain joins TRBV19 to TRBJ2-4, with TRBD1 as a possible D gene (5 bases). The CDR3 runs to 16 residues. Germline V gene lookup returns CDR1 LNHDA and CDR2 SQIVND (reference sequence). V was cut by 5 bases and J by 1 base, with 15 bases left in between. CDR3 nucleotides: TGTGCCAGTAGTCCCATTAGGGGATCCGCCAAAAACATTCAGTACTTC. It is translated as CASSPIRGSAKNIQYF. The variable domain in full, with the rest retrieved from reference TRBV19 and TRBJ2-4, is DGGITQSPKYLFRKEGQNVTLSCEQNLNHDAMYWYRQDPGQGLRLIYYSQIVNDFQKGDIAEGYSVSREKKESFPLTVTSAQKNPTAFYLCASSPIRGSAKNIQYFGAGTRLSVL.

The chain combines TRBV7-9 with TRBJ2-5, with D unresolved. CDR3 length: 14 amino acids. V lost 2 bases, J lost 2 bases, and 9 bases lay in between. CDR1 and CDR2 from the germline V gene are SEHNR and FQNEAQ (reference sequence). CDR3 sequence (DNA): TGTGCCAGCAGCTTATCGGCCAATCAAGAGACCCAGTACTTC. This codes for CASSLSANQETQYF.

For this clonotype: A read error may be the cause here, since a much bigger clone is one base away. Here the CDR3 omits its conserved ending phenylalanine or tryptophan, so a read error is the likely source. The V and J genes are TRBV15 and TRBJ2-7, with D maybe TRBD1 (5 bases). This CDR3 region has 15 residues. Trimming removed 4 bases from V and 1 base from J, with 14 bases in between. Germline CDR1 and CDR2: LNHNV and YYDKDF (reference sequence). As DNA, the CDR3 is TGTGCCACCAGCAACGACAGCATCACGTCCTACGAGCAGTACCTC. This sequence encodes CATSNDSITSYEQYL.

This clonotype was recorded a few times. The V gene is TRBV5-1, the J gene TRBJ2-7, with TRBD2 identical over 9 bases. V gave up 2 bases and J gave up 3 bases; unmatched junction bases: 3. The germline CDR1 and CDR2 sequences are SGHRS and YFSETQ. There are 14 residues in the CDR3. CDR3 residues: CASSFSGGRYEQYF. The CDR3 DNA follows: TGCGCCAGCAGCTTTAGCGGGGGACGCTACGAGCAGTACTTC.

This chain joins TRBV7-3 and TRBJ2-7; a possible D gene is TRBD2 (6 bases). CDR1 SGHTA and CDR2 FQGTGA come from the germline V gene. V was cut by 5 bases and J by 7 bases, with 15 bases left in between. This CDR3 comprises 13 residues. The CDR3 is CASSTRRGGEQYF. DNA of the CDR3: TGTGCCAGCAGCACGAGGAGGGGCGGGGAGCAGTACTTC.

This clonotype was picked up many times. J is TRBJ2-7 and V is TRBV7-9; no firm D call. The V gene's germline CDR1 is SEHNR and CDR2 FQNEAQ (reference sequence). V lost 3 bases and J lost 3, with 9 bases in between. The CDR3 length is 13 residues. CDR3: CASSLSSLYEQYF. DNA for the CDR3: TGTGCCAGCAGCTTGTCTAGTCTCTACGAGCAGTACTTC.

This clonotype came up many times. V is TRBV19 and J is TRBJ2-5; 7 positions match TRBD1. The CDR3 is 15 amino acids. Trimming took 8 bases from V and 4 from J; bases not matched to a gene: 13. CDR1 and CDR2 from the germline V gene are LNHDA and SQIVND (reference sequence). Here the CDR3 DNA reads TGTGCCAGTGCGAGAATCGCAGGGGGATTAGAGACCCAGTACTTC. Translation gives CASARIAGGLETQYF.

The chain uses TRBV19 and TRBJ1-2, with D possibly TRBD1 on 6 matching bases. V was shortened by 7 bases and J by 5 bases, with 20 bases between the two germline ends. The CDR3 contains 15 residues. CDR1 is LNHDA, CDR2 SQIVND, per germline (reference sequence). This CDR3 reads CASTPRGEWTYGYTF. Here the CDR3 DNA reads TGTGCCAGTACCCCAAGGGGGGAGTGGACTTATGGCTACACCTTC. Complete variable domain (other parts from reference TRBV19 and TRBJ1-2): DGGITQSPKYLFRKEGQNVTLSCEQNLNHDAMYWYRQDPGQGLRLIYYSQIVNDFQKGDIAEGYSVSREKKESFPLTVTSAQKNPTAFYLCASTPRGEWTYGYTFGSGTRLTVV.

Ten or more counts support this clonotype. The rearrangement links TRBV11-2 to TRBJ1-1; TRBD1 matches 7 bases. V lost 3 bases and J lost 1; bases outside the gene matches: 5. The CDR3 is 15 residues long. Germline values: CDR1 SGHAT, CDR2 FQNNGV. CDR3 nucleotides: TGTGCCAGCAGCTTCCCGACAGGGCCGAACACTGAAGCTTTCTTT. Its protein is CASSFPTGPNTEAFF. The full variable domain, completed using reference TRBV11-2 and TRBJ1-1, is EAGVAQSPRYKIIEKRQSVAFWCNPISGHATLYWYQQILGQGPKLLIQFQNNGVVDDSQLPKDRFSAERLKGVDSTLKIQPAKLEDSAVYLCASSFPTGPNTEAFFGQGTRLTVV.

The chain uses TRBV6-1 and TRBJ2-7; D remains ambiguous. The CDR3 is 14 amino acids. Trimming left V 6 bases short and J 8 bases short, with 20 bases between. Germline assignment: CDR1 MNHNS and CDR2 SASEGT. The DNA for the CDR3 is TGTGCCAGCAGCGACCCCGGCCCTTTGGGGAAGCAGTACTTC. Amino acids: CASSDPGPLGKQYF.

The rearrangement links TRBV28 to TRBJ1-3, with D possibly TRBD1 on 6 matching bases. This CDR3 is built from 16 residues. Germline V gene data show CDR1 as MDHEN and CDR2 as SYDVKM. The ends were cut back, 4 bases at V and 0 bases at J, with 13 bases in the middle. CDR3 coding DNA: TGTGCCAGCAGTTCCACAGGACAGCGCTCTGGAAACACCATATATTTT. Amino acids: CASSSTGQRSGNTIYF.

This chain joins TRBV14 and TRBJ2-7; D is perhaps TRBD1 (5 bases). V was pared by 0 bases and J by 3 bases, with 12 bases between. The CDR3 runs to 15 residues. In germline, CDR1 is SGHDN, CDR2 FVKESK. The CDR3 coding sequence is TGTGCCAGCAGCCAAGATGGGGCGCTAATCTACGAGCAGTACTTC. Its translation: CASSQDGALIYEQYF.

This rearrangement joins TRBV27 to TRBJ2-7; D is tentatively TRBD1 or TRBD2 (6 bases each). Germline assignment: CDR1 MNHEY and CDR2 SMNVEV (reference sequence). Trimming shortened V by 6 bases and J by 2 bases, and 17 bases separated the two germline ends. The CDR3 is 15 residues long. CDR3 nucleotide sequence: TGTGCCAGCAGAACGGGGGCTAGCGAGACCTACGAGCAGTACTTC. Translated: CASRTGASETYEQYF.

On this clonotype: One base separates it from a far larger clone, so it is likely a read error. The chain employs TRBV25-1 and TRBJ2-7; 8 nucleotides match TRBD1. This CDR3 is 13 amino acids long. Germline lookup yields CDR1 MGHDK and CDR2 SYGVNS. Unmatched junction bases numbered 1, after V lost 4 bases and J lost 2 bases. The CDR3 DNA reads TGTGCCAGCAGTGGGACAGGGACCTACGAGCAGTACTTC. It specifies CASSGTGTYEQYF.

This clonotype turned up a few times. This chain links TRBV5-1 with TRBJ2-2; D might be TRBD1 (5 bases). Germline CDR1 SGHRS, CDR2 YFSETQ. Trimming cost V 0 bases and J 4 bases, with 10 bases left between them. The CDR3 consists of 15 residues. CDR3 sequence (DNA): TGCGCCAGCAGCTTGGAGGGGTTTTTCACCGGGGAGCTGTTTTTT. Its protein is CASSLEGFFTGELFF.

This clonotype was counted at least ten times. The chain carries TRBV2 and TRBJ1-2, with 7 bases aligning to TRBD1. The CDR3 totals 12 residues. Germline V gene lookup returns CDR1 SNHLY and CDR2 FYNNEI. The ends lost 8 bases at V and 8 bases at J; junction bases unmatched: 8. CDR3 sequence: CASLQGLGGYTF. CDR3 nucleotides: TGTGCCAGCTTACAGGGGCTGGGGGGCTACACCTTC. Filled out from reference TRBV2 and TRBJ1-2, the complete variable domain reads EPEVTQTPSHQVTQMGQEVILRCVPISNHLYFYWYRQILGQKVEFLVSFYNNEISEKSEIFDDQFSVERPDGSNFTLKIRSTKLEDSAMYFCASLQGLGGYTFGSGTRLTVV.

The V gene is TRBV5-1, the J gene TRBJ2-1; 12 bases are a match to TRBD2. The ends lost 4 bases at V and 0 bases at J; junction bases unmatched: 8. Looked up from germline, CDR1 is SGHRS and CDR2 is YFSETQ. The CDR3 runs to 18 residues. CDR3 loop: CASSPGLAGLSSYNEQFF. Written as DNA, the CDR3 is TGCGCCAGCAGCCCGGGACTAGCGGGTTTGAGCTCCTACAATGAGCAGTTCTTC.

This clonotype has only a few counts. The chain couples TRBV5-1 to TRBJ1-1, with D possibly TRBD1 on 6 matching bases. In germline, CDR1 is SGHRS, CDR2 YFSETQ. This CDR3 has 16 amino acids. Trimming took off 0 bases at V and 3 bases at J, with 15 bases between the two ends. The CDR3 nucleotides read TGCGCCAGCAGCTTGGCTTATCAGGGGCGGCACACTGAAGCTTTCTTT. The encoded protein is CASSLAYQGRHTEAFF.

This clonotype came up a few times. The chain couples TRBV7-9 to TRBJ2-4, with D unclear. Germline CDR1 SEHNR, CDR2 FQNEAQ (reference sequence). This CDR3 region has 13 residues. Trimming pared 3 bases from V and 11 bases from J, leaving 14 bases between. The CDR3 loop is CASSFRPSEVQYF. In nucleotides, the CDR3 is TGTGCCAGCAGCTTCCGCCCGTCCGAGGTTCAGTACTTC.

At least ten counts were recorded for this clonotype. The J gene is TRBJ2-2, the V gene TRBV28; TRBD1 matches 8 bases. V lost 1 base, J lost 3 bases, and 4 bases stayed unmatched. This CDR3 is built from 16 residues. The germline CDR1 and CDR2 sequences are MDHEN and SYDVKM. In DNA, the CDR3 is TGTGCCAGCAGTTTATACGGGACAGGTTACACCGGGGAGCTGTTTTTT. Protein product: CASSLYGTGYTGELFF.

This clonotype showed up many times. This rearrangement joins TRBV3-1 to TRBJ1-1; D possibly corresponds to TRBD1 (5 bases). The V end lost 4 bases, the J end lost 11 bases, and 17 bases lay between the germline ends. The CDR3 runs 13 residues. Looked up from germline, CDR1 is LGHDT and CDR2 is YNNKEL (reference sequence). The CDR3 bases are TGTGCCAGCAGCCCGAATATTGGGGGGAAGGCTTTCTTT. Translating it yields CASSPNIGGKAFF. The whole variable domain, remainder taken from reference TRBV3-1 and TRBJ1-1, is DTAVSQTPKYLVTQMGNDKSIKCEQNLGHDTMYWYKQDSKKFLKIMFSYNNKELIINETVPNRFSPKSPDKAHLNLHINSLELGDSAVYFCASSPNIGGKAFFGQGTRLTVV.

The sample holds many counts of this clonotype. The chain joins TRBV20-1 to TRBJ2-5; 8 bases agree with TRBD2. CDR1 is DFQATT, CDR2 SNEGSKA, per germline (reference sequence). The trim removed 1 base at V and 2 bases at J, leaving 3 bases unmatched. The CDR3 loop spans 14 amino acids. In nucleotides, the CDR3 is TGCAGTGCTAGAGCGGGAGGGAGACAAGAGACCCAGTACTTC. Its protein product is CSARAGGRQETQYF.

In this sample, this clonotype turned up many times. This rearrangement joins TRBV29-1 to TRBJ1-1; 7 bases agree with TRBD1. The CDR3 contains 12 residues. The V gene end was trimmed by 6 bases and the J gene end by 5 bases; junction bases not matched to a gene: 6. Germline values: CDR1 SQVTM, CDR2 ANQGSEA. The CDR3 reads CSVQGLGTEAFF. The CDR3 bases are TGCAGCGTACAGGGGTTGGGGACTGAAGCTTTCTTT.

In this sample, this clonotype turned up once. A read error may explain this, as a much larger clone is one base away. The chain couples TRBV15 to TRBJ2-1, with 8 bases lining up with TRBD2. This CDR3 is built from 15 residues. Germline assignment: CDR1 LNHNV and CDR2 YYDKDF (reference sequence). The CDR3 DNA is TGTGCCACCAGCGTCCGGACTAGCCAGGGGAATGGGCAGTTCTTC. This translates into CATSVRTSQGNGQFF.

This clonotype was observed a few times. This sequence joins TRBV4-2 and TRBJ1-1, with D maybe TRBD1 (5 bases). CDR3 length: 17 residues. Trimming took 4 bases from V and 5 from J, leaving 23 bases between them. In germline, CDR1 is LGHNA, CDR2 YNFKEQ. The chain's CDR3 is CASSPGPLGQGETEAFF. For the CDR3, the DNA is TGTGCCAGCAGCCCAGGACCGTTAGGCCAGGGTGAAACTGAAGCTTTCTTT.

This clonotype was picked up a small number of times. The chain employs TRBV6-1 and TRBJ1-5; D ambiguous. V lost 5 bases and J lost 5, with 10 bases in between. Germline CDR1 is MNHNS and CDR2 is SASEGT. The CDR3 runs 13 residues. The CDR3 DNA reads TGTGCCAGCAGTAATCCAGGTTATCAGCCCCAGCATTTT. Protein product: CASSNPGYQPQHF.

In its sample, this clonotype was seen many times. The CDR3 DNA reads as TGTGCCAGCAGCTTGGTTGGTTGGAACACCGGGGAGCTGTTTTTT. Protein product: CASSLVGWNTGELFF. The rearrangement joins TRBV11-1 to TRBJ2-2; D uncertain. Germline CDR1 SGHAT, CDR2 FQDESV (reference sequence). V was cut by 3 bases and J by 1 base, with 9 bases left in between. The CDR3 loop spans 15 amino acids. Together with reference TRBV11-1 and TRBJ2-2, the CDR3 gives the full variable domain: EAEVAQSPRYKITEKSQAVAFWCDPISGHATLYWYRQILGQGPELLVQFQDESVVDDSQLPKDRFSAERLKGVDSTLKIQPAELGDSAMYLCASSLVGWNTGELFFGEGSRLTVL.

The V gene is TRBV6-1, the J gene TRBJ2-2, with 7 bases lining up with TRBD2. Unmatched junction bases numbered 7, after V lost 6 bases and J lost 9 bases. The CDR3 is 13 residues long. The germline V gene encodes CDR1 MNHNS and CDR2 SASEGT. CDR3 nucleotides: TGTGCCAGCAGATCTAGCGGTACGAGGGAGCTGTTTTTT. This gives the protein CASRSSGTRELFF.